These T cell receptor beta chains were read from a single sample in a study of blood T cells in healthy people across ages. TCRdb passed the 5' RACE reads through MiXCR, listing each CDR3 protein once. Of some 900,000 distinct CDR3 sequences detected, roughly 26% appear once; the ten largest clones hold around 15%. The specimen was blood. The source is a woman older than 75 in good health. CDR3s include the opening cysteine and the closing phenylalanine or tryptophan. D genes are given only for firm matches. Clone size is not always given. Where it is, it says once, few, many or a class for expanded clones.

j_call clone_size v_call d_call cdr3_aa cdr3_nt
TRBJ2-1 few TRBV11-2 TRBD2 CASSLTAAPSGIYNEQFF TGTGCCAGCAGCTTGACCGCTGCCCCTAGCGGGATTTACAATGAGCAGTTCTTC
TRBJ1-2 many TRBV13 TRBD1 CASSAGTVQGVNYGYTF TGTGCCAGCAGCGCGGGGACAGTTCAAGGTGTGAACTATGGCTACACCTTC
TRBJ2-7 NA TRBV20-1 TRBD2 CSARSSGGPYSSYNEQYF TGCAGTGCTAGATCTAGCGGGGGGCCCTATAGCTCCTACAATGAGCAGTACTTC
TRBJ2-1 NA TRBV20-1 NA CSARGLVYNERYF TGCAGTGCGAGGGGGTTAGTCTACAATGAGCGGTACTTC
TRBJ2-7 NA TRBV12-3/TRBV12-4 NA CASSLQPDRTPYEQYF TGTGCCAGCAGTCTACAACCCGATCGTACCCCCTACGAGCAGTACTTC
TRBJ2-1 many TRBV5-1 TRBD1 CASSFTGTGQYNEQFF TGCGCCAGCAGCTTTACCGGGACAGGGCAATACAATGAGCAGTTCTTC
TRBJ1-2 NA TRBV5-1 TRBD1 CASSLEGADPGRYGYTF TGCGCCAGCAGCTTGGAGGGGGCAGACCCTGGGCGCTATGGCTACACCTTC
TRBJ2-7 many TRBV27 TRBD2 CASRGWRGADEQYF TGTGCCAGCAGGGGTTGGCGGGGGGCCGACGAGCAGTACTTC
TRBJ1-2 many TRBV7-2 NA CASSLESGKGYTF TGTGCCAGCAGCTTAGAGTCGGGGAAGGGCTACACCTTC
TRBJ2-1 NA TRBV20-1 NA CSASRRSSYEQFF TGCAGTGCTAGTCGGCGCTCCTCCTACGAGCAGTTTTTC
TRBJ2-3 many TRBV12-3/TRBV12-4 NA CASYETRWTDTQYF TGTGCCAGCTACGAGACAAGGTGGACAGATACGCAGTATTTT
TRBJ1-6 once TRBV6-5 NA CASSRGRGEFPLHF TGTGCCAGCAGCCGCGGACGGGGGGAATTTCCCCTCCACTTT
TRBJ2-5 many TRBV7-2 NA CATGAIQDQTQYF TGTGCCACAGGGGCTATTCAGGATCAGACCCAGTACTTC
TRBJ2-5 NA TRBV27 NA CASSRPSSYNGQYF TGTGCCAGTTCTAGGCCGAGCTCCTACAATGGGCAGTACTTC
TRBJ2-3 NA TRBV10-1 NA CASSGGGPRTDTQYF TGCGCCAGCAGTGGGGGTGGACCCCGCACAGATACGCAGTATTTT
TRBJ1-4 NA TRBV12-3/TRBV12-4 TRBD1 CASGTGVTNEKLFF TGTGCCAGCGGTACAGGGGTTACTAATGAAAAACTGTTTTTT
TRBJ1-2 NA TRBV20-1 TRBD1 CSAWGTGGEGYTF TGCAGTGCTTGGGGGACAGGGGGCGAGGGCTACACCTTC
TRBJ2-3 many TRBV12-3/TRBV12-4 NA CASSLGSAADTQYF TGTGCCAGCAGTTTAGGTAGTGCCGCAGATACGCAGTATTTT
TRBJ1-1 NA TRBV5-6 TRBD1 CASSLQGVPFF TGTGCCAGCAGCTTACAGGGGGTGCCTTTCTTT
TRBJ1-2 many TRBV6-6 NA CASSWEGGYGYTF TGTGCCAGCAGTTGGGAGGGCGGCTATGGCTACACCTTC